This T cell receptor (beta chain) originates from a study of Ad26.COV2.S vaccination and SARS-CoV-2 variants. There are 15 residues in the CDR3. Germline V gene sequence: CDR1 GTSNPN, CDR2 SVGIG (reference sequence). With 0 bases removed from V and 0 bases from J, the gap between germline ends came to 9 bases. Method: immunoSEQ multiplex PCR; TCRdb's copy keeps in-frame clones and lacks some. The data show hundreds of thousands of clones, approximately 92% seen once. The treatment here: around 19 received Ad26.COV2.S at low or high dose, single or two shots; roughly five received placebo; per-sample allocation not given. Samples were taken on day 63 after the first vaccine or placebo injection.

V gene TRBV30 combines with J gene TRBJ1-3; D call uncertain. The sequence came from a person between 18 and 65 years old who received the Ad26.COV2.S COVID-19 vaccine or a placebo. The input for sequencing was peripheral blood, taken in a trial of Ad26.COV2.S vaccine versus placebo. The CDR3 DNA sequence: TGTGCCTGGAGTGTACGAGTATCCTCTGGAAACACCATATATTTT. Its translation: CAWSVRVSSGNTIYF. Combining the CDR3 with reference TRBV30 and TRBJ1-3 gives the whole variable domain SQTIHQWPATLVQPVGSPLSLECTVEGTSNPNLYWYRQAAGRGLQLLFYSVGIGQISSEVPQNLSASRPQDRQFILSSKKLLLSDSGFYLCAWSVRVSSGNTIYFGEGSWLTVV.